These T cell receptor beta chains were read from a single sample in a study of T cell responses to AZD1222 COVID-19 vaccine. The assay was immunoSEQ multiplex PCR, and TCRdb's table has in-frame clones only and misses some. Found here are 90,000 to 130,000 clones, around 84% of them singletons; the top ten hold 3% to 3.5%. This specimen consisted of peripheral blood, obtained on day 0 of AZD1222 vaccination. The source of these receptors is an adult in good health. Each CDR3 is given with its conserved first and last residue. D genes are given only for firm matches. Only some rows state a clone size, as once, few, many or a class for expanded clones.

V gene	J gene	clone size	D gene	CDR3 protein	CDR3 DNA
TRBV5-6	TRBJ1-1	.	.	CASSWDTLNTEAFF	TGTGCCAGCAGCTGGGACACTCTGAACACTGAAGCTTTCTTT
TRBV18	TRBJ1-2	.	.	CASSPPRSRDLSEHGYTF	TGTGCCAGCTCACCACCGAGGAGCAGGGATCTCAGCGAGCATGGCTACACCTTC
TRBV21-1	TRBJ1-4	.	.	CASSQSGGTNEKLFF	TGTGCCAGCAGCCAAAGCGGGGGAACTAATGAAAAACTGTTTTTT
TRBV21-1	TRBJ1-5	many	.	CASRKRTSNQPQHF	TGTGCCAGCAGAAAGCGGACTAGCAATCAGCCCCAGCATTTT
TRBV5-8	TRBJ1-5	.	.	CASSFTGISNQPQHF	TGTGCCAGCAGCTTCACAGGGATTAGCAATCAGCCCCAGCATTTT
TRBV18	TRBJ1-1	.	.	CASDGGTGTEAFF	TGTGCCAGCGACGGGGGAACGGGCACTGAAGCTTTCTTT
TRBV28	TRBJ1-1	.	.	CASSGAGTVNTEAFF	TGTGCCAGCAGTGGGGCAGGGACGGTGAACACTGAAGCTTTCTTT
TRBV30	TRBJ1-1	.	.	CAWSVPLRSKGAEAFF	TGTGCCTGGAGTGTACCCCTCCGCAGTAAGGGGGCTGAAGCTTTCTTT
TRBV3-1/TRBV3-2	TRBJ1-5	.	TRBD1	CASSLATGPNQPQHF	TGTGCCAGCAGCCTCGCGACAGGGCCCAATCAGCCCCAGCATTTT
TRBV3-1/TRBV3-2	TRBJ2-1	once	TRBD2	CASSQWQAASGYNEQFF	TGTGCCAGCAGCCAATGGCAGGCGGCTAGCGGCTACAATGAGCAGTTCTTC
TRBV7-8	TRBJ1-1	.	.	CASSLGNPVGAFF	TGTGCCAGCAGCTTAGGAAACCCGGTGGGAGCTTTCTTT
TRBV18	TRBJ1-3	.	.	CASSTQGGLDTIYF	TGTGCCAGCTCAACCCAAGGGGGGTTGGACACCATATATTTT
TRBV5-1	TRBJ2-3	.	.	CASSRGEYTDTQYF	TGCGCCAGCAGCAGGGGCGAATACACAGATACGCAGTATTTT
TRBV7-2	TRBJ2-7	.	TRBD2	CASSLAGGELDYEQYF	TGTGCCAGCAGCTTAGCGGGGGGGGAACTTGACTACGAGCAGTACTTC
TRBV20-1	TRBJ1-5	.	TRBD1	CSASRTGGDNQPQHF	TGCAGTGCTAGTCGGACAGGGGGAGACAATCAGCCCCAGCATTTT
TRBV2	TRBJ1-2	.	.	CASSVQQPGYTF	TGTGCCAGCAGTGTCCAGCAACCCGGCTACACCTTC
TRBV30	TRBJ1-2	.	TRBD1	CAWRPDRDGYTF	TGTGCCTGGCGACCGGACAGGGATGGCTACACCTTC
TRBV11-3	TRBJ2-1	.	.	CASSPGSSGYGEQFF	TGTGCCAGCAGCCCCGGTAGTAGCGGCTATGGTGAGCAGTTCTTC
TRBV6-2/TRBV6-3	TRBJ2-4	.	.	CASSYRSTLAKNIQYF	TGTGCCAGCAGTTATCGAAGCACCTTAGCCAAAAACATTCAGTACTTC
TRBV3-1/TRBV3-2	TRBJ1-1	few	.	CASSQGHPNTEAFF	TGTGCCAGCAGCCAGGGCCACCCGAACACTGAAGCTTTCTTT
TRBV11-3	TRBJ2-3	.	.	CASSLGAAGSTDTQYF	TGTGCCAGCAGCTTAGGGGCGGCGGGGAGCACAGATACGCAGTATTTT
TRBV7-9	TRBJ1-6	.	.	CASSPRGDNSPLHF	TGTGCCAGCAGCCCCCGGGGCGACAATTCACCCCTCCACTTT
TRBV28	TRBJ2-7	.	.	CASSMQGYEQYF	TGTGCCAGCAGTATGCAGGGCTACGAGCAGTACTTC
TRBV6-5	TRBJ1-3	.	.	CASGSSGNTIYF	TGTGCCAGCGGGAGTTCTGGAAACACCATATATTTT
TRBV29-1	TRBJ1-1	.	.	CSVERFTEAFF	TGCAGCGTTGAGAGATTCACTGAAGCTTTCTTT
TRBV19	TRBJ2-1	.	.	CASSRAFNNEQFF	TGTGCCAGTAGTCGAGCGTTCAACAATGAGCAGTTCTTC
TRBV5-1	TRBJ1-2	.	.	CASSLTGSNYGYTF	TGCGCCAGCAGCCTAACAGGGTCTAACTATGGCTACACCTTC
TRBV27	TRBJ2-2	.	TRBD2	CASSYRASGGSNTGELFF	TGTGCCAGCAGTTATCGTGCTAGCGGGGGGTCGAACACCGGGGAGCTGTTTTTT
TRBV6-5	TRBJ1-3	.	TRBD1	CASRDREANTIYF	TGTGCCAGCAGGGACAGGGAAGCTAACACCATATATTTT
TRBV18	TRBJ2-5	once	.	CASSPGGRGETQYF	TGTGCCAGCTCACCGGGGGGCCGGGGAGAGACCCAGTACTTC
TRBV13	TRBJ2-3	.	.	CASSPSRGDTQYF	TGTGCCAGCAGCCCCAGTCGGGGAGATACGCAGTATTTT
TRBV7-9	TRBJ1-4	.	.	CASSSRQTTNEKLFF	TGTGCCAGCAGCTCCCGACAGACAACTAATGAAAAACTGTTTTTT
TRBV3-1/TRBV3-2	TRBJ2-3	.	TRBD2	CASSQGNSGGAGTQYF	TGTGCCAGCAGCCAAGGAAATAGCGGGGGGGCCGGTACGCAGTATTTT
TRBV28	TRBJ1-1	.	.	CASSLYVVSGTEAFF	TGTGCCAGCAGTTTGTATGTCGTTTCGGGCACTGAAGCTTTCTTT
TRBV11-2	TRBJ2-2	few	.	CASSSYVGSSGELFF	TGTGCCAGCAGCTCATATGTGGGGTCCAGCGGGGAGCTGTTTTTT
TRBV19	TRBJ1-2	.	.	CASSRSRDSPAGYTF	TGTGCCAGTAGTAGATCCCGGGACTCCCCCGCCGGCTACACCTTC
TRBV5-4	TRBJ1-6	.	.	CASSLAQVGGLSPLHF	TGTGCCAGCAGCTTGGCGCAGGTAGGGGGACTTTCACCCCTCCACTTT
TRBV30	TRBJ1-2	.	.	CAWSAGTEVGYTF	TGTGCCTGGAGTGCCGGGACCGAAGTTGGCTACACCTTC
TRBV28	TRBJ1-1	.	.	CASSLMGVDTEAFF	TGTGCCAGCAGTTTAATGGGGGTGGACACTGAAGCTTTCTTT
TRBV10-3	TRBJ2-1	.	TRBD1	CAISLQGDTYNEQFF	TGTGCCATCAGTTTACAGGGGGACACCTACAATGAGCAGTTCTTC
TRBV2	TRBJ1-6	.	TRBD1	CATGTGNSPLHF	TGTGCCACCGGGACAGGGAATTCACCCCTCCACTTT
TRBV11-2	TRBJ1-5	.	.	CASSLDISQPQHF	TGTGCCAGCAGCTTAGATATAAGTCAGCCCCAGCATTTT